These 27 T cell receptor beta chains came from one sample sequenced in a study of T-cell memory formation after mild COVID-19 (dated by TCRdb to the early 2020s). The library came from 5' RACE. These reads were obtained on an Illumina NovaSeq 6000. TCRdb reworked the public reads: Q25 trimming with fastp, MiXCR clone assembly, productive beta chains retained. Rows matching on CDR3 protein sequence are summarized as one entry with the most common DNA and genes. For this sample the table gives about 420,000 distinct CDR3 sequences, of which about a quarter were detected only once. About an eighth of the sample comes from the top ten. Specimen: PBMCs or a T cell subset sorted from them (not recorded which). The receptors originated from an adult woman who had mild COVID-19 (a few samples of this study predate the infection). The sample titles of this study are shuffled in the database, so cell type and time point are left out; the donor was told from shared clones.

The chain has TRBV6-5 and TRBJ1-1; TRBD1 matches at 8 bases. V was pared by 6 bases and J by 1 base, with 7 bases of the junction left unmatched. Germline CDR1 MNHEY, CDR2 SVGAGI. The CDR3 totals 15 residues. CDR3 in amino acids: CASRPDRAKNTEAFF. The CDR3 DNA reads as TGTGCCAGCAGACCGGACAGGGCTAAGAACACTGAAGCTTTCTTT.

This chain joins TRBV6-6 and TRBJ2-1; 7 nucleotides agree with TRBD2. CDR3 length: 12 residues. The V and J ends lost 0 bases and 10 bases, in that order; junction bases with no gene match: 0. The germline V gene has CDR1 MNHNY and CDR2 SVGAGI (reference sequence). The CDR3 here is CASSYSGLEQFF. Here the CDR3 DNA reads TGTGCCAGCAGTTACTCGGGACTAGAGCAGTTCTTC.

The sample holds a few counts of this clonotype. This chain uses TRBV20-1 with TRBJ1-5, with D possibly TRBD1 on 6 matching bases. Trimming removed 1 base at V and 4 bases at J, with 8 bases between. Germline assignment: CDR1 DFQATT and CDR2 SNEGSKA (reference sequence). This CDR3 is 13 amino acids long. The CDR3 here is CSARVRGNQPQHF. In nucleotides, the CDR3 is TGCAGTGCTAGAGTCAGGGGAAATCAGCCCCAGCATTTT.

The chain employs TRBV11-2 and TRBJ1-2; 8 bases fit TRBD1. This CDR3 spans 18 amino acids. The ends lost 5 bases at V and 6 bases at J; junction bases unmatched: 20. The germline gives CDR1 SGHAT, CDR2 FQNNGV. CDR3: CASSPNGWGAGGWDGYTF. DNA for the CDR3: TGTGCCAGCAGCCCGAATGGTTGGGGCGCAGGGGGCTGGGATGGCTACACCTTC.

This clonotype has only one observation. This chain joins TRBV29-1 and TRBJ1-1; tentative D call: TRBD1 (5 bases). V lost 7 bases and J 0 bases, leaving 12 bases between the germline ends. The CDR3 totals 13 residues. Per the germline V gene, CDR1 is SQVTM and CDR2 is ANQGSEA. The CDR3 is CSATGFMNTEAFF. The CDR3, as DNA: TGCAGCGCCACAGGTTTCATGAACACTGAAGCTTTCTTT. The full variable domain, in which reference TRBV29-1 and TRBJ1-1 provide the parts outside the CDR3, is SAVISQKPSRDICQRGTSLTIQCQVDSQVTMMFWYRQQPGQSLTLIATANQGSEATYESGFVIDKFPISRPNLTFSTLTVSNMSPEDSSIYLCSATGFMNTEAFFGQGTRLTVV.

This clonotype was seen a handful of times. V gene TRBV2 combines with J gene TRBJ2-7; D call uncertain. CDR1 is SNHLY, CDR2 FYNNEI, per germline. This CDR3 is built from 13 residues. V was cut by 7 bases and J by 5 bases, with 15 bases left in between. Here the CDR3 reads CASTGLVSNEQYF. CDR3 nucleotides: TGTGCCAGCACCGGGCTGGTAAGCAACGAGCAGTACTTC.

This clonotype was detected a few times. This CDR3 is CASRRGGGGGEQYF. CDR3 sequence (DNA): TGTGCCAGCAGGAGGGGAGGGGGCGGTGGCGAGCAGTACTTC. The chain links TRBV2 to TRBJ2-7; the D gene could be TRBD1 or TRBD2 (7 bases each). CDR1 is SNHLY, CDR2 FYNNEI, per germline. V shed 6 bases and J shed 6 bases, with 18 bases lying between them. CDR3 length equals 14 residues.

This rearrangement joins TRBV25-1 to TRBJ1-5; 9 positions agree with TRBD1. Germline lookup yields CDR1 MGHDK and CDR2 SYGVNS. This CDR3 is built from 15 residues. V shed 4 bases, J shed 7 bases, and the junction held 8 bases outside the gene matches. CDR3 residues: CASSAGTGGGQPQHF. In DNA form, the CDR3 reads TGTGCCAGCAGTGCGGGCACAGGGGGCGGGCAGCCCCAGCATTTT.

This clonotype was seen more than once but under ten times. The CDR3 loop reads CASSVGKIQETQYF. Here the CDR3 DNA reads TGTGCCAGCAGCGTGGGAAAGATCCAAGAGACCCAGTACTTC. V gene TRBV9 combines with J gene TRBJ2-5; D remains ambiguous. Trimming left V 2 bases short and J 1 base short, with 9 bases between. CDR1 and CDR2 (germline): SGDLS, YYNGEE. The CDR3 totals 14 residues.

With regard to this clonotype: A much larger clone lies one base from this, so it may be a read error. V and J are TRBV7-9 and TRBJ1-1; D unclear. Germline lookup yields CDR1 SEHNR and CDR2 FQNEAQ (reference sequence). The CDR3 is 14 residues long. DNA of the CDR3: TGTGCCAGCAGCTTAACAAGAACCAGAAGTGAAGATTTCTTT. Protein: CASSLTRTRSEDFF. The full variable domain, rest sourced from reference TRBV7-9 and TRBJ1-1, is DTGVSQNPRHKITKRGQNVTFRCDPISEHNRLYWYRQTLGQGPEFLTYFQNEAQLEKSRLLSDRFSAERPKGSFSTLEIQRTEQGDSAMYLCASSLTRTRSEDFFGQGTRLTVV.

The CDR3: CASRKPGGNTEAFF. DNA for the CDR3: TGTGCCAGCAGAAAACCGGGAGGGAACACTGAAGCTTTCTTT. The chain recombines TRBV6-5 with TRBJ1-1, with D unresolved. The CDR3 runs 14 residues. Germline CDR1 MNHEY, CDR2 SVGAGI. V shed 6 bases and J shed 1 base, with 12 bases lying between them.

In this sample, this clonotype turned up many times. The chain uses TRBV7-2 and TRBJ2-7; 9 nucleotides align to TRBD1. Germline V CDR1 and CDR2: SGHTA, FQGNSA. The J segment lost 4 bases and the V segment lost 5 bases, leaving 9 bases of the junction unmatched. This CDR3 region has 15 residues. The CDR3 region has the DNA TGTGCCAGCAGCCCTACCGCCGGACAGGGGTACGAGCAGTACTTC. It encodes CASSPTAGQGYEQYF.

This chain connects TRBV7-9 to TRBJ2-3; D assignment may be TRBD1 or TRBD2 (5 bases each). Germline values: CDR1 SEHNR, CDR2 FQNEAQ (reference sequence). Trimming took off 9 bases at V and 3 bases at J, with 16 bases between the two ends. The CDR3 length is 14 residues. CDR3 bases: TGTGCCAGTGACCCGGGACCTCTTACAGATACGCAGTATTTT. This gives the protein CASDPGPLTDTQYF.

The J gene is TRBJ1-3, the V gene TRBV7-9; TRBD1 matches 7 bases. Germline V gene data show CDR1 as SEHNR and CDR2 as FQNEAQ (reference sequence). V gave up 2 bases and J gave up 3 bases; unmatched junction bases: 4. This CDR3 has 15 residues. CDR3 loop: CASSLKGAVGNTIYF. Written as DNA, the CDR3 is TGTGCCAGCAGCTTAAAGGGGGCAGTTGGAAACACCATATATTTT.

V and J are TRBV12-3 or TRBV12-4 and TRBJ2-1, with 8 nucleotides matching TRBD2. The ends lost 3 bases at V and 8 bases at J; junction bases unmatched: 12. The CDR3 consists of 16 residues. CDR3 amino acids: CASSFPGGREGYEQFF. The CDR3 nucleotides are TGTGCCAGCAGTTTCCCGGGAGGGCGGGAAGGGTATGAGCAGTTCTTC.

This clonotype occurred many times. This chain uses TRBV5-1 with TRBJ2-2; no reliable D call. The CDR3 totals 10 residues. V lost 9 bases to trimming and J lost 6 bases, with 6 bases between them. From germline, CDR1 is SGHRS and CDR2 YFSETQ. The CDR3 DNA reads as TGCGCCAACGCTTCCGGGGAGCTGTTTTTT. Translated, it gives CANASGELFF.

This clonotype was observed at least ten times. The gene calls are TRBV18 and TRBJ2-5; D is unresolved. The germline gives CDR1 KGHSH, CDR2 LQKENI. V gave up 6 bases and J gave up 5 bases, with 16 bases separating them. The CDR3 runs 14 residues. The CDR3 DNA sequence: TGTGCCAGCTCTCCCCGACGGGCGTCCGAGACCCAGTACTTC. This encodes CASSPRRASETQYF. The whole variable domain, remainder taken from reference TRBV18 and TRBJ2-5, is NAGVMQNPRHLVRRRGQEARLRCSPMKGHSHVYWYRQLPEEGLKFMVYLQKENIIDESGMPKERFSAEFPKEGPSILRIQQVVRGDSAAYFCASSPRRASETQYFGPGTRLLVL.

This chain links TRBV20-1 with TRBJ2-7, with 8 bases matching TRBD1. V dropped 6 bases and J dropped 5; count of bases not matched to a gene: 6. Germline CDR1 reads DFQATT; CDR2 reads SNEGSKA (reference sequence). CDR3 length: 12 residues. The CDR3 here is CSAWTGTDEQYF. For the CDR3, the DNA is TGCAGTGCCTGGACAGGGACTGACGAGCAGTACTTC.

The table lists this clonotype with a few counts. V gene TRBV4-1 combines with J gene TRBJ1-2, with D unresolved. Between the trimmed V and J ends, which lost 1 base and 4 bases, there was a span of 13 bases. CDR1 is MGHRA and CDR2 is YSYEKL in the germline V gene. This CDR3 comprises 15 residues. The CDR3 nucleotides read TGCGCCAGCAGCCAAGGAGGACTCCTTGTCTATGGCTACACCTTC. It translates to CASSQGGLLVYGYTF.

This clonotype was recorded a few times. The CDR3 protein is CATSSGTTDGYTF. CDR3 DNA: TGTGCCACCAGTTCCGGGACTACGGATGGCTACACCTTC. This chain links TRBV24-1 with TRBJ1-2, with a possible D match to TRBD1 (5 bases). This CDR3 region has 13 residues. Trimming took 6 bases from V and 6 from J, leaving 13 bases between them. Germline-derived CDR1 and CDR2 are KGHDR and SFDVKD.

The CDR3 sequence: CASSQESTYEQYF. The CDR3 region has the DNA TGCGCCAGCAGCCAAGAGTCAACCTACGAGCAGTACTTC. J is TRBJ2-7 and V is TRBV4-1; no firm D call. Trimming shortened V by 0 bases and J by 2 bases, and 5 bases separated the two germline ends. CDR3 length: 13 amino acids. The germline V gene encodes CDR1 MGHRA and CDR2 YSYEKL.

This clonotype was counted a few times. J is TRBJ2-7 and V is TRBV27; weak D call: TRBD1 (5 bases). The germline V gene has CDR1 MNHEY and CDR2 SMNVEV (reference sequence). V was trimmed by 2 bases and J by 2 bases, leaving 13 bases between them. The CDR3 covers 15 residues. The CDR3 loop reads CASSLKVKGTYEQYF. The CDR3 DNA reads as TGTGCCAGCAGTTTAAAGGTCAAGGGGACCTACGAGCAGTACTTC.

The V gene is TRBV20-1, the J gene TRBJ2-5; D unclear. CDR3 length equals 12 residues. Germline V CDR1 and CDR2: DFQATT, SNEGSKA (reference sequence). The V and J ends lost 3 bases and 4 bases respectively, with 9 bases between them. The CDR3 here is CSARGYAETQYF. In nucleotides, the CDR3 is TGCAGTGCTAGGGGTTATGCAGAGACCCAGTACTTC.

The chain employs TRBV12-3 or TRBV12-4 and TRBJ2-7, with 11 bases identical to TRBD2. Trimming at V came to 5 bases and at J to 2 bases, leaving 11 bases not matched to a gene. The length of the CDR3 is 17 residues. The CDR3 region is CASSSPSGGPITYEQYF. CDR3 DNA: TGTGCCAGCAGTAGCCCTAGCGGGGGGCCTATTACCTACGAGCAGTACTTC.

The CDR3 reads CASSAGTSRRREQYF. DNA of the CDR3: TGTGCCAGCAGTGCTGGGACTTCACGTCGTCGCGAGCAGTACTTC. The J gene is TRBJ2-7, the V gene TRBV12-3 or TRBV12-4; tentatively, D is TRBD2 (6 bases). The CDR3 has 15 residues. V was clipped by 5 bases and J by 6 bases, with 20 bases between them.

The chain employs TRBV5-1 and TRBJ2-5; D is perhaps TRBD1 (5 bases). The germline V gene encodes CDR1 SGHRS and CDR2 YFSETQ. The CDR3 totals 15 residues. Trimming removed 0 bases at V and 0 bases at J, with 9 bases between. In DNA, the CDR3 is TGCGCCAGCAGCTTGGGTCAGACAGACCAAGAGACCCAGTACTTC. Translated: CASSLGQTDQETQYF.

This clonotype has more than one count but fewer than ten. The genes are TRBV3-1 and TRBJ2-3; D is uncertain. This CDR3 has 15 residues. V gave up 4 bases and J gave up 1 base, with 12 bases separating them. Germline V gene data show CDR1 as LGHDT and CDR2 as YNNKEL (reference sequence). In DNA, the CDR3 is TGTGCCAGCAGCCCCTCTTGGGCGCGCACAGATACGCAGTATTTT. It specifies CASSPSWARTDTQYF.